A selection of T cell receptor beta chains follows, all from one sample in a study of CD8 T cells in ankylosing spondylitis. TCRdb re-called the 5' RACE reads through MiXCR, storing one row per CDR3 protein. This table holds 350,000 or so distinct CDR3 sequences, 8% found once. Material for sequencing was blood, either unsorted or a sorted T cell fraction (not recorded which). These receptor sequences come from a male donor with ankylosing spondylitis. Each CDR3 is given with its conserved first and last residue. Each record gives: clone size, V gene, D gene, J gene, CDR3 protein, CDR3 DNA. The D gene is left open where the match is weak. The listing skips clone size in some rows; elsewhere it reads once, few, many or a size class.

clone size: few
V gene: TRBV7-9
D gene: NA
J gene: TRBJ2-3
CDR3 protein: CASSLMGATDTQYF
CDR3 DNA: TGTGCCAGCAGCTTAATGGGGGCCACAGATACGCAGTATTTT

clone size: NA
V gene: TRBV12-3/TRBV12-4
D gene: NA
J gene: TRBJ1-5
CDR3 protein: CASRLGSTGPDQPQHF
CDR3 DNA: TGTGCCAGCAGACTTGGGTCAACAGGGCCTGATCAGCCCCAGCATTTT

clone size: few
V gene: TRBV5-6
D gene: NA
J gene: TRBJ2-7
CDR3 protein: CASSRTGDLEQYF
CDR3 DNA: TGTGCCAGCAGCCGGACCGGGGACCTCGAGCAGTACTTC

clone size: few
V gene: TRBV27
D gene: NA
J gene: TRBJ2-1
CDR3 protein: CASSLSDREQFF
CDR3 DNA: TGTGCCAGCAGTTTATCGGACAGAGAGCAGTTCTTC

clone size: few
V gene: TRBV9
D gene: NA
J gene: TRBJ2-7
CDR3 protein: CASSVEGTPFGEQYF
CDR3 DNA: TGTGCCAGCAGCGTAGAGGGGACCCCTTTTGGCGAGCAGTACTTC

clone size: few
V gene: TRBV20-1
D gene: NA
J gene: TRBJ2-1
CDR3 protein: CSAEGVEGSYNEQFF
CDR3 DNA: TGCAGTGCTGAAGGTGTCGAGGGATCCTACAATGAGCAGTTCTTC

clone size: many
V gene: TRBV5-1
D gene: NA
J gene: TRBJ2-3
CDR3 protein: CASSLEGSSTDTQYF
CDR3 DNA: TGCGCCAGCAGCTTGGAGGGATCGAGCACAGATACGCAGTATTTT

clone size: few
V gene: TRBV27
D gene: TRBD1
J gene: TRBJ1-6
CDR3 protein: CASRERQGAKDNSPLHF
CDR3 DNA: TGTGCCAGCAGGGAGCGACAGGGGGCAAAGGATAATTCACCCCTCCACTTT

clone size: NA
V gene: TRBV12-3/TRBV12-4
D gene: NA
J gene: TRBJ2-1
CDR3 protein: CASSLAGLVFF
CDR3 DNA: TGTGCCAGCAGTTTAGCAGGATTGGTGTTCTTC

clone size: NA
V gene: TRBV28
D gene: NA
J gene: TRBJ1-5
CDR3 protein: CASSFAWTAPSDQPQHF
CDR3 DNA: TGTGCCAGCAGTTTCGCATGGACAGCACCTAGCGATCAGCCCCAGCATTTT

clone size: many
V gene: TRBV29-1
D gene: TRBD2
J gene: TRBJ2-1
CDR3 protein: CSAAQSGTEQFF
CDR3 DNA: TGCAGCGCCGCTCAGAGCGGGACGGAGCAGTTCTTC

clone size: few
V gene: TRBV3-1
D gene: TRBD2
J gene: TRBJ2-7
CDR3 protein: CASRETSGAYEQYF
CDR3 DNA: TGTGCCAGCCGAGAGACTAGCGGTGCCTACGAGCAGTACTTC

clone size: NA
V gene: TRBV6-7
D gene: NA
J gene: TRBJ2-3
CDR3 protein: CASSYLYRASTDTQYF
CDR3 DNA: TGTGCCAGCAGTTACCTCTACCGCGCTAGCACAGATACGCAGTATTTT

clone size: many
V gene: TRBV10-3
D gene: NA
J gene: TRBJ2-2
CDR3 protein: CAISESGESGESSGELFF
CDR3 DNA: TGTGCCATCAGTGAGTCCGGTGAGTCGGGAGAATCTTCCGGGGAGCTGTTTTTT

clone size: NA
V gene: TRBV28
D gene: TRBD1
J gene: TRBJ2-6
CDR3 protein: CASSLKGALFSGANVLTF
CDR3 DNA: TGTGCCAGCAGTTTAAAGGGGGCCCTATTCTCTGGGGCCAACGTCCTGACTTTC

clone size: few
V gene: TRBV6-5
D gene: NA
J gene: TRBJ1-1
CDR3 protein: CASSYGFNTEAFF
CDR3 DNA: TGTGCCAGCAGTTACGGGTTCAACACTGAAGCTTTCTTT

clone size: few
V gene: TRBV4-1
D gene: NA
J gene: TRBJ2-5
CDR3 protein: CASSQGFTGETQYF
CDR3 DNA: TGCGCCAGCAGCCAAGGTTTCACGGGGGAGACCCAGTACTTC

clone size: few
V gene: TRBV6-4
D gene: NA
J gene: TRBJ2-2
CDR3 protein: CASSAGRTGELFF
CDR3 DNA: TGTGCCAGCAGTGCGGGGCGCACCGGGGAGCTGTTTTTT

clone size: NA
V gene: TRBV5-1
D gene: NA
J gene: TRBJ1-5
CDR3 protein: CASSLGGQVNQPQHF
CDR3 DNA: TGCGCCAGCAGCTTGGGGGGACAAGTCAATCAGCCCCAGCATTTT

clone size: NA
V gene: TRBV11-3
D gene: TRBD2
J gene: TRBJ2-1
CDR3 protein: CASSLVGTKYNEQFF
CDR3 DNA: TGTGCCAGCAGCTTAGTGGGGACTAAGTACAATGAGCAGTTCTTC

clone size: NA
V gene: TRBV18
D gene: NA
J gene: TRBJ1-3
CDR3 protein: CASCAHVSSGNTIYF
CDR3 DNA: TGTGCCAGTTGCGCCCATGTGAGCTCTGGAAACACCATATATTTT

clone size: NA
V gene: TRBV20-1
D gene: TRBD1
J gene: TRBJ1-4
CDR3 protein: CSARDAGGQGAGEKLFF
CDR3 DNA: TGCAGTGCTAGGGACGCCGGGGGACAGGGGGCAGGGGAAAAACTGTTTTTT

clone size: few
V gene: TRBV29-1
D gene: NA
J gene: TRBJ1-1
CDR3 protein: CSVPPGVGGMNTEAFF
CDR3 DNA: TGCAGCGTCCCACCAGGGGTTGGGGGGATGAACACTGAAGCTTTCTTT

clone size: many
V gene: TRBV4-2
D gene: TRBD2
J gene: TRBJ2-7
CDR3 protein: CASSQGSGRVSYEQYF
CDR3 DNA: TGTGCCAGCAGCCAAGGTAGCGGGAGAGTCTCCTACGAGCAGTACTTC

clone size: NA
V gene: TRBV7-2
D gene: TRBD2
J gene: TRBJ2-2
CDR3 protein: CAGASGRAGTGELFF
CDR3 DNA: TGTGCCGGGGCTAGCGGGAGGGCCGGGACCGGGGAGCTGTTTTTT

clone size: many
V gene: TRBV24-1
D gene: NA
J gene: TRBJ2-1
CDR3 protein: CATSAAFYNEQFF
CDR3 DNA: TGTGCCACCAGTGCAGCATTCTACAATGAGCAGTTCTTC

clone size: NA
V gene: TRBV10-2
D gene: NA
J gene: TRBJ1-2
CDR3 protein: CASSESDRGLYGYTF
CDR3 DNA: TGCGCCAGCAGTGAGTCTGATCGGGGTCTCTATGGCTACACCTTC

clone size: many
V gene: TRBV7-2
D gene: NA
J gene: TRBJ2-2
CDR3 protein: CASNLNRDTGELFF
CDR3 DNA: TGTGCCAGCAACCTTAATCGGGATACCGGGGAGCTGTTTTTT

clone size: few
V gene: TRBV12-3/TRBV12-4
D gene: TRBD1
J gene: TRBJ2-7
CDR3 protein: CASSWDRASYEQYF
CDR3 DNA: TGTGCCAGCAGCTGGGACAGGGCCTCCTACGAGCAGTACTTC

clone size: few
V gene: TRBV7-2
D gene: TRBD2
J gene: TRBJ2-7
CDR3 protein: CASSLEGGSTDEQYF
CDR3 DNA: TGTGCCAGCAGCTTAGAGGGCGGGAGTACCGACGAGCAGTACTTC

clone size: few
V gene: TRBV6-1
D gene: NA
J gene: TRBJ1-2
CDR3 protein: CASSDWDGYTF
CDR3 DNA: TGTGCCAGCAGTGATTGGGATGGCTACACCTTC

clone size: NA
V gene: TRBV15
D gene: NA
J gene: TRBJ2-6
CDR3 protein: CATSRESGANVLTF
CDR3 DNA: TGTGCCACCAGCAGAGAGTCAGGGGCCAACGTCCTGACTTTC

clone size: NA
V gene: TRBV7-9
D gene: TRBD1
J gene: TRBJ1-2
CDR3 protein: CASSRFDRGRRDGYTF
CDR3 DNA: TGTGCCAGCAGCAGATTTGACAGGGGGCGCAGGGATGGCTACACCTTC

clone size: many
V gene: TRBV3-1
D gene: NA
J gene: TRBJ2-1
CDR3 protein: CASSPPVVSSYNEQFF
CDR3 DNA: TGTGCCAGCAGCCCGCCAGTAGTCAGCTCCTACAATGAGCAGTTCTTC

clone size: many
V gene: TRBV5-1
D gene: NA
J gene: TRBJ1-1
CDR3 protein: CASSFAGVPFGNTEAFF
CDR3 DNA: TGCGCCAGCAGCTTCGCAGGGGTTCCATTCGGAAACACTGAAGCTTTCTTT

clone size: few
V gene: TRBV4-2
D gene: NA
J gene: TRBJ2-6
CDR3 protein: CASSQDIWTYSGANVLTF
CDR3 DNA: TGTGCCAGCAGCCAAGATATATGGACCTACTCTGGGGCCAACGTCCTGACTTTC

clone size: NA
V gene: TRBV29-1
D gene: TRBD2
J gene: TRBJ2-3
CDR3 protein: CSVEEALAEAFTDTQYF
CDR3 DNA: TGCAGCGTTGAAGAGGCCCTAGCGGAAGCCTTTACAGATACGCAGTATTTT

clone size: few
V gene: TRBV20-1
D gene: TRBD2
J gene: TRBJ2-1
CDR3 protein: CSADPRLAGYNEQFF
CDR3 DNA: TGCAGTGCTGACCCGCGACTAGCGGGATACAATGAGCAGTTCTTC

clone size: few
V gene: TRBV7-9
D gene: TRBD2
J gene: TRBJ2-7
CDR3 protein: CASSPGTSAVEQYF
CDR3 DNA: TGTGCCAGCAGCCCAGGGACTAGCGCCGTCGAGCAGTACTTC

clone size: NA
V gene: TRBV12-3/TRBV12-4
D gene: NA
J gene: TRBJ2-1
CDR3 protein: CASSLTGSRDEQFF
CDR3 DNA: TGTGCCAGCAGTTTAACGGGATCCAGGGATGAGCAGTTCTTC

clone size: few
V gene: TRBV7-9
D gene: NA
J gene: TRBJ1-2
CDR3 protein: CASSHWDGNYGYTF
CDR3 DNA: TGTGCCAGCAGCCATTGGGACGGTAACTATGGCTACACCTTC

clone size: NA
V gene: TRBV20-1
D gene: TRBD1
J gene: TRBJ1-1
CDR3 protein: CSARGGQGREEAFF
CDR3 DNA: TGCAGTGCTAGAGGAGGACAGGGGAGGGAGGAAGCTTTCTTT

clone size: few
V gene: TRBV25-1
D gene: NA
J gene: TRBJ1-2
CDR3 protein: CASSSSSGGVYTF
CDR3 DNA: TGTGCCAGCAGCTCTTCCTCGGGGGGCGTCTACACCTTC

clone size: NA
V gene: TRBV7-8
D gene: TRBD2
J gene: TRBJ2-1
CDR3 protein: CASSPGGQIYNEQFF
CDR3 DNA: TGTGCCAGCAGCCCGGGAGGACAAATCTACAATGAGCAGTTCTTC

clone size: few
V gene: TRBV6-1
D gene: NA
J gene: TRBJ2-7
CDR3 protein: CASSLGRAEYEQYF
CDR3 DNA: TGTGCCAGCAGCCTCGGGCGGGCGGAATACGAGCAGTACTTC

clone size: few
V gene: TRBV7-2
D gene: NA
J gene: TRBJ1-2
CDR3 protein: CASSQRRGGETNYGYTF
CDR3 DNA: TGTGCCAGCAGCCAAAGACGAGGAGGGGAGACTAACTATGGCTACACCTTC

clone size: NA
V gene: TRBV29-1
D gene: NA
J gene: TRBJ2-7
CDR3 protein: CSVTTDYEQYF
CDR3 DNA: TGCAGCGTGACGACAGACTACGAGCAGTACTTC

clone size: few
V gene: TRBV12-3/TRBV12-4
D gene: TRBD2
J gene: TRBJ2-1
CDR3 protein: CASRPLTSGYNEQFF
CDR3 DNA: TGTGCCAGCAGGCCACTGACTAGCGGCTACAATGAGCAGTTCTTC

clone size: few
V gene: TRBV6-2/TRBV6-3
D gene: TRBD1
J gene: TRBJ1-5
CDR3 protein: CASSYRDRGRSNQPQHF
CDR3 DNA: TGTGCCAGCAGTTACCGGGACAGGGGGCGCAGCAATCAGCCCCAGCATTTT

clone size: many
V gene: TRBV2
D gene: NA
J gene: TRBJ2-1
CDR3 protein: CASSPSSYNEQFF
CDR3 DNA: TGTGCCAGCAGTCCTAGTTCCTACAATGAGCAGTTCTTC

clone size: NA
V gene: TRBV18
D gene: NA
J gene: TRBJ1-5
CDR3 protein: CASSLASGAINQPQHF
CDR3 DNA: TGTGCCAGCTCACTCGCGTCAGGGGCAATTAATCAGCCCCAGCATTTT

clone size: NA
V gene: TRBV29-1
D gene: NA
J gene: TRBJ2-1
CDR3 protein: CSAEWVGEQFF
CDR3 DNA: TGCAGCGCCGAATGGGTTGGCGAGCAGTTCTTC

clone size: few
V gene: TRBV13
D gene: TRBD2
J gene: TRBJ2-3
CDR3 protein: CASSSAETSGTDTQYF
CDR3 DNA: TGTGCCAGCAGTTCAGCGGAGACTAGCGGCACAGATACGCAGTATTTT

clone size: few
V gene: TRBV4-1
D gene: TRBD2
J gene: TRBJ2-7
CDR3 protein: CASSRSPGLAGERYEQYF
CDR3 DNA: TGCGCCAGCAGCCGATCACCGGGACTAGCGGGAGAGAGGTACGAGCAGTACTTC